Following are 25 T cell receptor beta chains from one sample sequenced in a study of T cells in severe cutaneous drug reactions (dated by TCRdb to the late 2010s). Sequenced donors were patients with carbamazepine-induced Stevens-Johnson syndrome or toxic epidermal necrolysis (CBZ-SJS/TEN). The listed sequencing device is Illumina MiSeq. For both bulk and single-cell sequencing, libraries were prepared with the iRepertoire multiplex PCR system and TCR subtype-specific primers. The reads, reprocessed by TCRdb, yield one row per CDR3 protein sequence and no DNA. This sample's table contains 9,500 to 11,000 distinct CDR3 sequences. Clones ranked in the top ten supply about a fifth of the sample. Sample: cells from a skin blister. According to the study, the label for this sample's cell subset or site signals: unsorted cells from skin lesion blisters. Receptor source: a human donor with Stevens-Johnson syndrome, a severe cutaneous drug reaction.

The rearrangement links TRBV20-1 to TRBJ2-2. CDR1 is DFQATT, CDR2 SNEGSKA, per germline (reference sequence). This CDR3 region has 17 residues. The CDR3: CSAIRDTLGSYTGELFF.

The chain links TRBV29-1 to TRBJ2-7; TCRdb proposes TRBD1, but this gene call is untestable without DNA. From germline, CDR1 is SQVTM and CDR2 ANQGSEA. The CDR3 is 13 amino acids. The CDR3 sequence: CSVPASRGYEQYF.

V usage is TRBV20-1 and J usage is TRBJ1-5; TCRdb designates TRBD1, a call that cannot be tested without DNA. Per germline, CDR1 DFQATT and CDR2 SNEGSKA (reference sequence). CDR3 length: 14 amino acids. CDR3 amino acids: CSASRGGKDQPQHF.

This clonotype is medium-sized by frequency. The rearrangement uses TRBV20-1 and TRBJ2-1; TCRdb's D gene call, TRBD2, goes unchecked for lack of DNA. The CDR3 sequence is 14 residues long. CDR1 and CDR2 (germline): DFQATT, SNEGSKA (reference sequence). CDR3 sequence reads: CSARGLAAYNEQFF.

J is TRBJ1-1 and V is TRBV29-1; lacking DNA, the TRBD1 call made by TCRdb goes unchecked. Germline CDR1 reads SQVTM; CDR2 reads ANQGSEA. The CDR3 length is 15 residues. The CDR3 here is CSVGLQGFVDTEAFF.

This chain joins TRBV29-1 and TRBJ2-7; with no DNA, the TCRdb D assignment of TRBD1 cannot be verified. The V gene's germline CDR1 is SQVTM and CDR2 ANQGSEA. The CDR3 extends over 16 amino acids. The CDR3 region is CSVEDPRDGGPYEQYF.

The V and J genes are TRBV20-1 and TRBJ2-7; TCRdb indicates TRBD2, and absent DNA this call remains unverified. There are 17 residues in the CDR3. CDR1 is DFQATT, CDR2 SNEGSKA, per germline (reference sequence). The chain's CDR3 is CSARAASGRARTYEQYF.

The chain couples TRBV29-1 to TRBJ1-2; there is no DNA to check the TCRdb D call of TRBD1. The CDR3 is made up of 13 amino acids. The V gene's germline CDR1 is SQVTM and CDR2 ANQGSEA. CDR3 sequence: CSVGTGGNYGYTF. The full variable domain, with the rest looked up from reference TRBV29-1 and TRBJ1-2, is SAVISQKPSRDICQRGTSLTIQCQVDSQVTMMFWYRQQPGQSLTLIATANQGSEATYESGFVIDKFPISRPNLTFSTLTVSNMSPEDSSIYLCSVGTGGNYGYTFGSGTRLTVV.

According to its frequency, this clonotype is medium-sized (0.01 to 0.1%). This sequence joins TRBV20-1 and TRBJ1-5; TCRdb designates TRBD1, a call that cannot be tested without DNA. The germline gives CDR1 DFQATT, CDR2 SNEGSKA (reference sequence). The CDR3 sequence is 14 residues long. The CDR3 protein is CSALSPYSNQPQHF.

This chain connects TRBV20-1 to TRBJ1-5. The length of the CDR3 is 14 residues. CDR1 is DFQATT and CDR2 is SNEGSKA in the germline V gene (reference sequence). Here the CDR3 reads CSASPGYGNQPQHF.

This rearrangement joins TRBV29-1 to TRBJ2-2; TCRdb selects TRBD1, and the lack of DNA leaves this call unchecked. The CDR3 sequence is 14 residues long. From germline, CDR1 is SQVTM and CDR2 ANQGSEA. The CDR3 sequence is CSVFGTENTGELFF.

The V gene is TRBV20-1, the J gene TRBJ2-5. The CDR3 runs 13 residues. The germline V gene has CDR1 DFQATT and CDR2 SNEGSKA (reference sequence). CDR3 sequence reads: CSAETRDKETQYF.

The chain joins TRBV20-1 to TRBJ2-2; TCRdb designates TRBD2, a call that cannot be tested without DNA. CDR3 size: 16 residues. Germline V gene sequence: CDR1 DFQATT, CDR2 SNEGSKA (reference sequence). The CDR3 protein is CSARTTSGYAAGELFF.

V and J are TRBV20-1 and TRBJ2-2; absent DNA, TCRdb's TRBD1 call cannot be checked. This CDR3 has 14 residues. Germline V CDR1 and CDR2: DFQATT, SNEGSKA (reference sequence). The CDR3 region is CSARLTGGAGELFF.

Frequency places this clonotype as medium-sized. The J gene is TRBJ1-4, the V gene TRBV28. Germline CDR1 is MDHEN and CDR2 is SYDVKM. CDR3 size: 15 residues. CDR3 sequence reads: CASSKWEATNEKLFF.

The gene calls are TRBV20-1 and TRBJ2-7; TCRdb names TRBD1, which stays unverified in the absence of DNA. Germline loops: CDR1 DFQATT, CDR2 SNEGSKA (reference sequence). The CDR3 sequence is 14 residues long. The CDR3 reads CSARSIGTSYEQYF.

The V and J genes are TRBV29-1 and TRBJ2-1; TCRdb designates TRBD2, a call that cannot be tested without DNA. This CDR3 is 15 amino acids long. In germline, CDR1 is SQVTM, CDR2 ANQGSEA. Here the CDR3 reads CSVVISRLARDKQFF.

This clonotype shows up as medium-sized by frequency. The V and J genes are TRBV20-1 and TRBJ1-5. This CDR3 contains 14 residues. Germline lookup yields CDR1 DFQATT and CDR2 SNEGSKA (reference sequence). CDR3 residues: CSACIENSNQPQHF.

The chain combines TRBV20-1 with TRBJ1-1; TCRdb names TRBD1, which stays unverified in the absence of DNA. CDR1 and CDR2 from the germline V gene are DFQATT and SNEGSKA (reference sequence). The CDR3 has 14 residues. Here the CDR3 reads CSARVSRVLTEAFF.

V is TRBV12-5 and J is TRBJ1-1. Germline V gives CDR1 LGHNT, CDR2 FRNRAP. The CDR3 loop spans 15 amino acids. The CDR3 spells CASGLWLGRNTEAFF.

This CDR3 is CSALPLGTLQFF. The chain joins TRBV20-1 to TRBJ2-1; TCRdb calls TRBD1, which cannot be checked without DNA. From germline, CDR1 is DFQATT and CDR2 SNEGSKA (reference sequence). The CDR3 has 12 residues.

Measured by frequency, this clonotype is medium-sized. The chain joins TRBV20-1 to TRBJ2-1; absent DNA, TCRdb's TRBD2 call cannot be checked. From germline, CDR1 is DFQATT and CDR2 SNEGSKA (reference sequence). The CDR3 contains 16 residues. CDR3 region: CSASPPGVALSNEQFF.

This chain connects TRBV20-1 to TRBJ2-4; TCRdb reports TRBD1, a call that lacks DNA to check it against. Germline V gene lookup returns CDR1 DFQATT and CDR2 SNEGSKA (reference sequence). The CDR3 has 16 amino acids. The chain's CDR3 is CSARTGRNIAKNIQYF.

This chain uses TRBV29-1 with TRBJ1-2; as DNA is missing, the TRBD1 call by TCRdb cannot be tested. CDR3 length: 13 amino acids. Germline-derived CDR1 and CDR2 are SQVTM and ANQGSEA. The CDR3 protein is CSVEAPSNYGYTF.

The rearrangement links TRBV29-1 to TRBJ1-1. There are 15 residues in the CDR3. CDR1 is SQVTM, CDR2 ANQGSEA, per germline. The chain's CDR3 is CSVEDPERMNTEAFF.